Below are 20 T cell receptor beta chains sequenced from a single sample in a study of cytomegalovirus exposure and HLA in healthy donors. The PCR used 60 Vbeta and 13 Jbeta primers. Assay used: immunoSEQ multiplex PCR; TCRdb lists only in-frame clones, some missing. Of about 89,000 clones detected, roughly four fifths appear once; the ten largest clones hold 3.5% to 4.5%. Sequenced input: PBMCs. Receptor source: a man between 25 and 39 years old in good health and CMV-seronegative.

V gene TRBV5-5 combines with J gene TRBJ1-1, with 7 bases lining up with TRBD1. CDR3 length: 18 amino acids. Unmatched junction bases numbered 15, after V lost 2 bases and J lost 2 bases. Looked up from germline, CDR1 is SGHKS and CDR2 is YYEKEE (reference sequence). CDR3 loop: CASSFMGGRGVGNTEAFF. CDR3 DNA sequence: TGTGCCAGCAGCTTCATGGGCGGCAGGGGGGTAGGAAACACTGAAGCTTTCTTT.

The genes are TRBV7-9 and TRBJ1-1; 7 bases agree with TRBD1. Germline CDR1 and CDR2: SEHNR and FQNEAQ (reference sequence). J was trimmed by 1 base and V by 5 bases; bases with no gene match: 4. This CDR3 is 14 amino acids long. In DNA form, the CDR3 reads TGTGCCAGCAGCCCATGGACAGGGAACACTGAAGCTTTCTTT. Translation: CASSPWTGNTEAFF.

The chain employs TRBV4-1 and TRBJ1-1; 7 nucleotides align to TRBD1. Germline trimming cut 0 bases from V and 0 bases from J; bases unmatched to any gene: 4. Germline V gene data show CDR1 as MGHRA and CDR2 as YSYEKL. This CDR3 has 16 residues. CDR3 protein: CASSQEIQGLNTEAFF. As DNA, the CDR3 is TGCGCCAGCAGCCAAGAAATACAGGGGCTGAACACTGAAGCTTTCTTT.

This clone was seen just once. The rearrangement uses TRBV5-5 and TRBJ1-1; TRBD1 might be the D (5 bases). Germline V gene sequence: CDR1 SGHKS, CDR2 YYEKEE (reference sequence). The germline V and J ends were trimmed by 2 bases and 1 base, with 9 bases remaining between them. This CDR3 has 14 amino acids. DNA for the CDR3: TGTGCCAGCAGCTTTGGGGCCTCGAACACTGAAGCTTTCTTT. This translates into CASSFGASNTEAFF.

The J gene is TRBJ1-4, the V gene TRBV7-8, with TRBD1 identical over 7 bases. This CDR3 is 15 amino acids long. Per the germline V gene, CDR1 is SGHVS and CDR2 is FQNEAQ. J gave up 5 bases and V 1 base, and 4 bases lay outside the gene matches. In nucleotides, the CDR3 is TGTGCCAGCAGCTTAGGGGGGACAGCGAATGAAAAACTGTTTTTT. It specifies CASSLGGTANEKLFF.

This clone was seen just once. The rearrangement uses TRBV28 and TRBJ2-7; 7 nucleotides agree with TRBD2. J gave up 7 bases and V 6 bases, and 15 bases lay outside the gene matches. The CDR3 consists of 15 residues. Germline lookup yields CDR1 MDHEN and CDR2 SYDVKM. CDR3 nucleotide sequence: TGTGCCAGCAGGCGGGGACTACTCCAGCCAAGGGAGCAGTACTTC. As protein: CASRRGLLQPREQYF. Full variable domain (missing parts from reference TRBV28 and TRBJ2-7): DVKVTQSSRYLVKRTGEKVFLECVQDMDHENMFWYRQDPGLGLRLIYFSYDVKMKEKGDIPEGYSVSREKKERFSLILESASTNQTSMYLCASRRGLLQPREQYFGPGTRLTVT.

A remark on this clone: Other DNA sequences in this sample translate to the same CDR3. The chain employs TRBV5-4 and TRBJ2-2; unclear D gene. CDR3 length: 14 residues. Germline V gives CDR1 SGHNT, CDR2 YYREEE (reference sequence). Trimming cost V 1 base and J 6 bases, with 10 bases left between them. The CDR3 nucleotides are TGTGCCAGCAGCTTGAGCGTTTCGGCCGGGGAGCTGTTTTTT. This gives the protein CASSLSVSAGELFF.

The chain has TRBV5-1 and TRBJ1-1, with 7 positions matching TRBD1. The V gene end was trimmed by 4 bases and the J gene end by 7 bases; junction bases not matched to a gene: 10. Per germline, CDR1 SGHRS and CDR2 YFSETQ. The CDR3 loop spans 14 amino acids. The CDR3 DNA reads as TGCGCCAGCAGCGATTCGACAGGGAGGAGTGAAGCTTTCTTT. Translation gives CASSDSTGRSEAFF.

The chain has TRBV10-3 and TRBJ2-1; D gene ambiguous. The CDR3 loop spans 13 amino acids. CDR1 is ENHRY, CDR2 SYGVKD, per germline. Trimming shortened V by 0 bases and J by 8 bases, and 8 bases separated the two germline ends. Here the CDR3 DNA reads TGTGCCATCAGTGAGTCCCCAGGTTATGAGCAGTTCTTC. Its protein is CAISESPGYEQFF.

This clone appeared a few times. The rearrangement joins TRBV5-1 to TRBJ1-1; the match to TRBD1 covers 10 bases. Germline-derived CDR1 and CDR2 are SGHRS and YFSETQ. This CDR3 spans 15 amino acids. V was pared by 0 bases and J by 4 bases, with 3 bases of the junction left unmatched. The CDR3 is CASSLGTGGITEAFF. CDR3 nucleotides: TGCGCCAGCAGCTTGGGGACAGGGGGGATCACTGAAGCTTTCTTT.

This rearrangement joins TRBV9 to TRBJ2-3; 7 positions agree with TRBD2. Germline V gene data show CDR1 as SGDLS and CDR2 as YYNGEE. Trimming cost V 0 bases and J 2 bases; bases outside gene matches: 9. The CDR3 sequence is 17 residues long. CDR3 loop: CASSVGGLADLTDTQYF. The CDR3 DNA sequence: TGTGCCAGCAGCGTAGGGGGCCTAGCGGACCTCACAGATACGCAGTATTTT.

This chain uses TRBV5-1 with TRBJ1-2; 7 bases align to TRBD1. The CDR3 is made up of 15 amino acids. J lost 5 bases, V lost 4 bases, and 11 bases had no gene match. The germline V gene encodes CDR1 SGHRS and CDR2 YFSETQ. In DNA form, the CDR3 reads TGCGCCAGCAGCACGACCGGGACAGAGCTTTATGGCTACACCTTC. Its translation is CASSTTGTELYGYTF.

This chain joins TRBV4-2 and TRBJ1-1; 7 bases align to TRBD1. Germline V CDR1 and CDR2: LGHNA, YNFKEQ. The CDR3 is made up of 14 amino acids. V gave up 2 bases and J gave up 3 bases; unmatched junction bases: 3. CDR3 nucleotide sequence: TGTGCCAGCAGCCAATTGACAGGGTACACTGAAGCTTTCTTT. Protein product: CASSQLTGYTEAFF.

The CDR3 region has the DNA TGTGCCAGCAGCCTGGGACAGGAGACTGAAGCTTTCTTT. It translates to CASSLGQETEAFF. The chain carries TRBV7-7 and TRBJ1-1; 8 bases map to TRBD1. J gave up 5 bases and V 5 bases, and 4 bases lay outside the gene matches. This CDR3 comprises 13 residues. The V gene's germline CDR1 is SSHAT and CDR2 FNYEAQ (reference sequence).

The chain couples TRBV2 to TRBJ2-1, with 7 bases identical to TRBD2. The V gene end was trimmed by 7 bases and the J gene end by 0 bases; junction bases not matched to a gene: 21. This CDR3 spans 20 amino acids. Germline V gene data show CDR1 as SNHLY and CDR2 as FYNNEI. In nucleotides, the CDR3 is TGTGCCAGCACCGGTGGGGGGGAAGAAAAAATAATGAGCTCCTACAATGAGCAGTTCTTC. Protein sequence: CASTGGGEEKIMSSYNEQFF. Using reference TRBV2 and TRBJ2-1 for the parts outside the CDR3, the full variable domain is EPEVTQTPSHQVTQMGQEVILRCVPISNHLYFYWYRQILGQKVEFLVSFYNNEISEKSEIFDDQFSVERPDGSNFTLKIRSTKLEDSAMYFCASTGGGEEKIMSSYNEQFFGPGTRLTVL.

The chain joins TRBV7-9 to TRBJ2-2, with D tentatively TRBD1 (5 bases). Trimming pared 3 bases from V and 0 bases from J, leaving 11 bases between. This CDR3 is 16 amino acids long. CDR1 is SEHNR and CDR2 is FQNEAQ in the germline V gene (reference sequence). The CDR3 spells CASSLERQTNTGELFF. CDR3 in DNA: TGTGCCAGCAGCTTGGAGCGACAGACGAACACCGGGGAGCTGTTTTTT.

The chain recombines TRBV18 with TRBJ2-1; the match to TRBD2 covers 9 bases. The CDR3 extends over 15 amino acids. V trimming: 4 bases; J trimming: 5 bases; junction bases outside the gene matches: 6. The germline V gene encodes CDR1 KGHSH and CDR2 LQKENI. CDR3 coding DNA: TGTGCCAGCTCACTGTTGGCTAGCGGGGACAATGAGCAGTTCTTC. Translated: CASSLLASGDNEQFF.

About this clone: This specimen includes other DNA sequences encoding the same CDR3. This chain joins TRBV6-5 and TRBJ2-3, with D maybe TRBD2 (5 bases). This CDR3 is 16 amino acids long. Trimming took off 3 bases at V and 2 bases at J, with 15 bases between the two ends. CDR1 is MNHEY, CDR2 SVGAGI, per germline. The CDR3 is CASSYTGLALTDTQYF. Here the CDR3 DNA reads TGTGCCAGCAGTTATACCGGACTTGCCCTCACAGATACGCAGTATTTT.

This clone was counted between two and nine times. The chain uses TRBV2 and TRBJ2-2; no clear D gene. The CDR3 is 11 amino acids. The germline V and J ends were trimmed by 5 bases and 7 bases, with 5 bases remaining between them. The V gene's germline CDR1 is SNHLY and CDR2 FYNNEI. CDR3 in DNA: TGTGCCAGCAGTTCTTACGGGGAGCTGTTTTTT. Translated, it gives CASSSYGELFF.

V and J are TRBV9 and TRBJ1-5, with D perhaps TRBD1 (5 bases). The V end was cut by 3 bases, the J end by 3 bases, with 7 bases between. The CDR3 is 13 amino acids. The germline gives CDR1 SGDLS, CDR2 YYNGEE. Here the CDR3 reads CASSAGLNQPQHF. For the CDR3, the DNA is TGTGCCAGCAGCGCGGGACTCAATCAGCCCCAGCATTTT. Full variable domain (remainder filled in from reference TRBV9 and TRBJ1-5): DSGVTQTPKHLITATGQRVTLRCSPRSGDLSVYWYQQSLDQGLQFLIQYYNGEERAKGNILERFSAQQFPDLHSELNLSSLELGDSALYFCASSAGLNQPQHFGDGTRLSIL.